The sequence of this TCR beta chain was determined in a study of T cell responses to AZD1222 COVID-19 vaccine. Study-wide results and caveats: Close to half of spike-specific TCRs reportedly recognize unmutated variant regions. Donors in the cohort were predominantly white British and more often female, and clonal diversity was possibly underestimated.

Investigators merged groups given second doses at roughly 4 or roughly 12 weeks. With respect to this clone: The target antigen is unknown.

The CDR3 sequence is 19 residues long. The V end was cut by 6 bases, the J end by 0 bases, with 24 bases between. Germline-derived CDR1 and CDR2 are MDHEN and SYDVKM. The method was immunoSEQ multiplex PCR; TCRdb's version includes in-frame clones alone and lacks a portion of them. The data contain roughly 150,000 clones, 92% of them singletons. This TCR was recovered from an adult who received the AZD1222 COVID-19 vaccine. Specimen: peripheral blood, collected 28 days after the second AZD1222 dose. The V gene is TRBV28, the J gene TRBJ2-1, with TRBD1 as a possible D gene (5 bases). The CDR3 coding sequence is TGTGCCAGCAGCATAGACGGACATTGGGGCCAAAGCTCCTACAATGAGCAGTTCTTC. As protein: CASSIDGHWGQSSYNEQFF.